This T cell receptor beta chain derives from a study of blood T cell repertoires in COVID-19. Looking at the study overall: The United States, Italy and Spain were the sources of the acute and convalescent COVID-19 samples. PBMCs, B-cell-depleted T cells, or T cells were the source of the cDNA or gDNA that made up the material.

The CDR3 is made up of 11 amino acids. V dropped 3 bases and J dropped 8 bases, with 7 bases sitting between them. In the original workflow: The assay estimated nucleated cells by amplifying reference gene primers. This table comes from immunoSEQ multiplex PCR, and its TCRdb copy is limited to in-frame clones, with some not included. That table furnishes V, J and clone size, whereas the DNA furnished D and trimming. The sample records 100,000 or so clones, approximately 85% being singletons. Specimen: peripheral blood. The chain is built from TRBV12-3 or TRBV12-4 and TRBJ1-2; a weak D match, TRBD1 (5 bases). The sequence was obtained from a middle-aged man with active or convalescent COVID-19. CDR3 loop: CASSFRGGYTF. DNA of the CDR3: TGTGCCAGCAGTTTTAGGGGCGGCTACACCTTC.